These 17 T cell receptor beta chains were sequenced from one sample in a study of T cells after yellow fever vaccination (dated 2019 in TCRdb). The library was obtained by 5' RACE. Reads for this sample came from an Illumina NovaSeq 6000. The public reads were quality trimmed at Q25 with fastp and then assembled into clones with MiXCR by TCRdb, keeping productive beta chains. Every entry covers one CDR3 protein and lists the most common genes and DNA from its rows. Within this sample are some 390,000 distinct CDR3 sequences, with roughly a sixth of them counted one time only. The biggest ten clones account for over 15% of the sample. The sample's treatment or condition, from its label and the paper: live attenuated yellow fever vaccine strain. The sequencing used PBMCs, collected before the yellow fever booster vaccination. These receptors came from a man aged 18-30 years who received the YFV17D yellow fever vaccine.

The rearrangement links TRBV6-2 or TRBV6-3 to TRBJ1-4, with no clear D. The CDR3 is 15 residues long. Germline CDR1 reads MNHEY; CDR2 reads SVGEGT. V lost 2 bases, J lost 0 bases, and 7 bases lay in between. The CDR3 nucleotides are TGTGCCAGCAGTTACGTGGACTCAACTAATGAAAAACTGTTTTTT. This codes for CASSYVDSTNEKLFF.

This clonotype was seen at least ten times. The chain couples TRBV29-1 to TRBJ1-1, with D hard to call. Germline CDR1 reads SQVTM; CDR2 reads ANQGSEA. CDR3 size: 12 residues. V was pared by 4 bases and J by 1 base, with 7 bases between. CDR3 DNA: TGCAGCGTTGCGCAACGGAACACTGAAGCTTTCTTT. Encoded protein: CSVAQRNTEAFF.

This clonotype showed up just a few times. V gene TRBV13 combines with J gene TRBJ1-1; perhaps TRBD1 as D (6 bases). This CDR3 is built from 15 residues. Trimming cost V 6 bases and J 4 bases, with 18 bases left between them. Germline-derived CDR1 and CDR2 are PRHDT and FYEKMQ (reference sequence). The CDR3 sequence is CASSQDRGRGTEAFF. Written as DNA, the CDR3 is TGTGCCAGCAGTCAGGATCGGGGGCGCGGCACTGAAGCTTTCTTT. Complete variable domain (other parts from reference TRBV13 and TRBJ1-1): AAGVIQSPRHLIKEKRETATLKCYPIPRHDTVYWYQQGPGQDPQFLISFYEKMQSDKGSIPDRFSAQQFSDYHSELNMSSLELGDSALYFCASSQDRGRGTEAFFGQGTRLTVV.

This clonotype was picked up a small number of times. The chain recombines TRBV7-8 with TRBJ2-1, with a possible D match to TRBD1 (6 bases). Germline CDR1 and CDR2: SGHVS and FQNEAQ. Trimming removed 1 base from V and 8 bases from J, with 9 bases in between. This CDR3 region has 13 residues. CDR3 coding DNA: TGTGCCAGCAGCTTAGGACAGGTCTATGAGCAGTTCTTC. Translated: CASSLGQVYEQFF.

V and J are TRBV5-1 and TRBJ2-5; 7 bases map to TRBD2. This CDR3 spans 17 amino acids. The germline CDR1 and CDR2 sequences are SGHRS and YFSETQ. V trimming: 1 base; J trimming: 4 bases; junction bases outside the gene matches: 13. The chain's CDR3 is CASSLRLAENRRETQYF. The CDR3 bases are TGCGCCAGCAGCTTGAGGCTAGCGGAGAACAGGCGAGAGACCCAGTACTTC.

This clonotype was counted a few times. The J gene is TRBJ2-1, the V gene TRBV5-1; 8 bases are a match to TRBD1. The CDR3 totals 14 residues. Germline lookup yields CDR1 SGHRS and CDR2 YFSETQ. V trimming: 2 bases; J trimming: 7 bases; junction bases outside the gene matches: 5. The CDR3 DNA follows: TGCGCCAGCAGCTTACACAGGGGGAGGAATGAGCAGTTCTTC. Its translation is CASSLHRGRNEQFF. Drawing the rest from reference TRBV5-1 and TRBJ2-1, the complete variable domain is KAGVTQTPRYLIKTRGQQVTLSCSPISGHRSVSWYQQTPGQGLQFLFEYFSETQRNKGNFPGRFSGRQFSNSRSEMNVSTLELGDSALYLCASSLHRGRNEQFFGPGTRLTVL.

This clonotype has only one observation. The chain carries TRBV6-2 or TRBV6-3 and TRBJ2-5, with D hard to call. The CDR3 has 15 residues. Deletions cut 5 bases from V and 4 bases from J, with 17 bases between. Germline V lookup: CDR1 MNHEY, CDR2 SVGEGT. CDR3 in DNA: TGTGCCAGCAGTCGAGGAGAGTTTGACGGAGAGACCCAGTACTTC. It specifies CASSRGEFDGETQYF.

The chain is built from TRBV4-1 and TRBJ2-7; no reliable D call. V was shortened by 1 base and J by 2 bases, with 15 bases between the two germline ends. In germline, CDR1 is MGHRA, CDR2 YSYEKL. The CDR3 length is 16 residues. The CDR3, as DNA: TGCGCCAGCAGCCAAGTCCGGATCCCCCACACCTACGAGCAGTACTTC. Translation gives CASSQVRIPHTYEQYF.

This clonotype was observed a handful of times. The chain recombines TRBV4-2 with TRBJ1-4; 12 positions match TRBD1. With V trimmed by 1 base and J by 7 bases, 13 bases remained unmatched. CDR3 length equals 19 residues. Germline V lookup: CDR1 LGHNA, CDR2 YNFKEQ. CDR3 sequence (DNA): TGTGCCAGCAGCCAAGTCGCCGGGACAGGGGGCCCTTTAGCTGAAAAACTGTTTTTT. Its translation: CASSQVAGTGGPLAEKLFF.

The genes are TRBV15 and TRBJ1-5, with D perhaps TRBD1 (5 bases). There are 15 residues in the CDR3. The germline gives CDR1 LNHNV, CDR2 YYDKDF (reference sequence). The V and J ends lost 6 bases and 3 bases respectively, with 15 bases between them. In DNA, the CDR3 is TGTGCCACCAGTCCCGCTATGGGGCTCAATCAGCCCCAGCATTTT. It encodes CATSPAMGLNQPQHF.

The J gene is TRBJ2-7, the V gene TRBV9; either TRBD1 or TRBD2 may supply D (6 bases each). The V gene lost 2 bases and the J gene lost 2 bases, with 11 bases spanning the gap. This CDR3 spans 14 amino acids. Germline V gene lookup returns CDR1 SGDLS and CDR2 YYNGEE. CDR3 amino acids: CASSVGGDTYEQYF. Here the CDR3 DNA reads TGTGCCAGCAGCGTCGGGGGCGACACCTACGAGCAGTACTTC.

The chain couples TRBV5-1 to TRBJ2-5; either TRBD1 or TRBD2 may supply D (6 bases each). The V gene lost 4 bases and the J gene lost 2 bases, with 15 bases spanning the gap. The germline CDR1 and CDR2 sequences are SGHRS and YFSETQ. The CDR3 contains 15 residues. The CDR3 nucleotides are TGCGCCAGCAGCCGGGGGCGCGGGTTACAAGAGACCCAGTACTTC. Translating gives CASSRGRGLQETQYF. The full variable domain, rest sourced from reference TRBV5-1 and TRBJ2-5, is KAGVTQTPRYLIKTRGQQVTLSCSPISGHRSVSWYQQTPGQGLQFLFEYFSETQRNKGNFPGRFSGRQFSNSRSEMNVSTLELGDSALYLCASSRGRGLQETQYFGPGTRLLVL.

This clonotype has at least ten counts. This chain joins TRBV14 and TRBJ2-1, with 12 positions matching TRBD2. The CDR3 loop spans 17 amino acids. The V and J ends lost 4 bases and 2 bases, in that order; junction bases with no gene match: 6. The germline CDR1 and CDR2 sequences are SGHDN and FVKESK. The CDR3 region is CASSLRTSGDTYNEQFF. CDR3 in DNA: TGTGCCAGCAGCCTACGGACTAGCGGGGATACCTACAATGAGCAGTTCTTC. Drawing the rest from reference TRBV14 and TRBJ2-1, the complete variable domain is EAGVTQFPSHSVIEKGQTVTLRCDPISGHDNLYWYRRVMGKEIKFLLHFVKESKQDESGMPNNRFLAERTGGTYSTLKVQPAELEDSGVYFCASSLRTSGDTYNEQFFGPGTRLTVL.

The rearrangement joins TRBV5-1 to TRBJ2-7; no clear D gene. The CDR3 totals 14 residues. Trimming stripped 0 bases from V and 0 bases from J, with 7 bases between. The germline gives CDR1 SGHRS, CDR2 YFSETQ. The CDR3 is CASSLGSASYEQYF. For the CDR3, the DNA is TGCGCCAGCAGCTTGGGATCTGCCTCCTACGAGCAGTACTTC.

This sequence joins TRBV6-6 and TRBJ1-2; D not resolved. Looked up from germline, CDR1 is MNHNY and CDR2 is SVGAGI (reference sequence). With 0 bases removed from V and 4 bases from J, the gap between germline ends came to 6 bases. CDR3 length: 13 amino acids. The CDR3 sequence: CASSYSGFYGYTF. CDR3 in DNA: TGTGCCAGCAGTTACTCGGGGTTCTATGGCTACACCTTC.

The rearrangement uses TRBV20-1 and TRBJ2-7, with a possible D match to TRBD2 (5 bases). The length of the CDR3 is 13 residues. V gave up 6 bases and J gave up 2 bases, with 14 bases separating them. Germline V gene data show CDR1 as DFQATT and CDR2 as SNEGSKA (reference sequence). CDR3 DNA: TGCAGTGCCCCGACGGGGAACCCCTACGAGCAGTACTTC. It translates to CSAPTGNPYEQYF.

The gene calls are TRBV28 and TRBJ1-6; maybe TRBD1 (5 bases). Trimming removed 7 bases at V and 9 bases at J, with 16 bases between. Germline CDR1 MDHEN, CDR2 SYDVKM. The CDR3 is made up of 14 amino acids. In DNA form, the CDR3 reads TGTGCCAGCATTTCCGGGACTCCCTTTTCACCCCTCCACTTT. Its protein is CASISGTPFSPLHF.